This paragraph reports one T cell receptor (beta chain). Antigen specificity is unknown. The ViraFEST assay expanded antigen-specific CD4+ T cells with viral peptide pools before sequencing. After about 10 days in culture, the CD4+ T cells were isolated. Peptides at around 10 ug/ml and IL-2 at 10 IU/ml were added to two million PBMC per well. CDR3 length: 15 residues. Between the trimmed V and J ends, which lost 2 bases and 4 bases, there was a span of 13 bases. Germline CDR1 MNHNY, CDR2 SVGAGI (reference sequence). The data derive from a study of vaccination effects on CD4 cells after COVID-19. Method: immunoSEQ multiplex PCR; TCRdb's copy keeps in-frame clones and lacks some. This sample has about 54,000 clones, with roughly 80% found just once.

Sequences were derived from CD4+ T cells from PBMCs cultured with HCoV-229E spike peptides, sampled before COVID-19 vaccination. The rearrangement uses TRBV6-6 and TRBJ2-3; D is uncertain. The clonotype comes from a human donor who received a COVID-19 vaccine. The DNA for the CDR3 is TGTGCCAGCAGTTACAATTCGGCTCTCGCAGATACGCAGTATTTT. Translation gives CASSYNSALADTQYF.